Listed here are 21 T cell receptor beta chains from one sample, sequenced in a study of B cell selection in AIRE deficiency. Sorting defined conventional CD4 T cells as CD4+CD127+. Sequenced by immunoSEQ multiplex PCR; TCRdb stores in-frame clones only, minus some. The table records fewer than 30,000 clones, nearly 98% of them present only once. Sequencing was done on a sample of conventional CD4+ T cells sorted from PBMCs. The receptors shown here come from a human donor with AIRE deficiency.

The chain combines TRBV5-1 with TRBJ2-1; TRBD2 matches at 13 bases. Germline values: CDR1 SGHRS, CDR2 YFSETQ. The CDR3 is made up of 15 amino acids. V trimming: 2 bases; J trimming: 7 bases; junction bases outside the gene matches: 3. CDR3 sequence reads: CASSFTSGRENEQFF. The CDR3 nucleotides read TGCGCCAGCAGCTTTACTAGCGGGAGGGAGAATGAGCAGTTCTTC.

This sequence joins TRBV5-1 and TRBJ2-7; 8 nucleotides line up with TRBD1. The trim removed 0 bases at V and 1 base at J, leaving 3 bases unmatched. Germline loops: CDR1 SGHRS, CDR2 YFSETQ. The CDR3 has 15 amino acids. The DNA of the CDR3 is TGCGCCAGCAGCTTGGGTGACAGGGGATCCTACGAGCAGTACTTC. Residues: CASSLGDRGSYEQYF.

V gene TRBV27 combines with J gene TRBJ2-7; tentatively, D is TRBD1 or TRBD2 (5 bases each). Per germline, CDR1 MNHEY and CDR2 SMNVEV (reference sequence). The CDR3 length is 15 residues. V lost 6 bases, J lost 6 bases, and 21 bases lay in between. Written as DNA, the CDR3 is TGTGCCAGCAGAGCTACCGGGACCCCTAACCCCGAGCAGTACTTC. It is translated as CASRATGTPNPEQYF.

The chain uses TRBV4-1 and TRBJ1-5, with D hard to call. CDR3 length: 16 residues. The V and J ends lost 0 bases and 0 bases respectively, with 9 bases between them. Germline V gene lookup returns CDR1 MGHRA and CDR2 YSYEKL. CDR3 amino acids: CASSQEPFYSNQPQHF. The CDR3 DNA follows: TGCGCCAGCAGCCAAGAACCTTTTTATAGCAATCAGCCCCAGCATTTT.

This clone was seen once. This chain connects TRBV5-6 to TRBJ2-3; possible D gene TRBD2, 5 bases. Trimming removed 5 bases at V and 2 bases at J, with 12 bases between. This CDR3 has 14 amino acids. Germline values: CDR1 SGHDT, CDR2 YYEEEE. The CDR3 DNA reads TGTGCCAGCAGGCTCGGGGAGACCACAGATACGCAGTATTTT. Amino acids: CASRLGETTDTQYF.

A single count supports this clone. This chain uses TRBV5-4 with TRBJ1-1; possible D gene TRBD1, 5 bases. This CDR3 has 13 amino acids. CDR1 SGHNT and CDR2 YYREEE come from the germline V gene (reference sequence). Deletions cut 3 bases from V and 0 bases from J, with 6 bases between. Here the CDR3 reads CASSWGVNTEAFF. The DNA of the CDR3 is TGTGCCAGCAGCTGGGGGGTGAACACTGAAGCTTTCTTT.

The rearrangement joins TRBV19 to TRBJ1-2, with D possibly matching TRBD1 (5 bases). V was trimmed by 4 bases and J by 4 bases, leaving 19 bases between them. Germline V lookup: CDR1 LNHDA, CDR2 SQIVND (reference sequence). The CDR3 length is 16 residues. In DNA form, the CDR3 reads TGTGCCAGTAGTAGGGGGGGGGAGACCAACGGCTATGGCTACACCTTC. It encodes CASSRGGETNGYGYTF.

Written as DNA, the CDR3 is TGTGCCAGCAGTGTGGGTGTGGATCGAAAACTGTTTTTT. It specifies CASSVGVDRKLFF. The chain combines TRBV6-1 with TRBJ1-4; no clear D. V shed 4 bases and J shed 10 bases, with 13 bases lying between them. From germline, CDR1 is MNHNS and CDR2 SASEGT. The CDR3 runs to 13 residues.

In this sample, this clone turned up once. The DNA for the CDR3 is TGTGCCAGCAGCGTGGAGAGCCGGGGCACCGGGGAGCTGTTTTTT. It encodes CASSVESRGTGELFF. The gene calls are TRBV9 and TRBJ2-2, with D perhaps TRBD2 (5 bases). The CDR3 has 15 amino acids. The V end was cut by 2 bases, the J end by 4 bases, with 12 bases between. Germline assignment: CDR1 SGDLS and CDR2 YYNGEE.

This clone has a single count. The chain couples TRBV7-2 to TRBJ1-1, with 8 nucleotides matching TRBD1. The V segment lost 2 bases and the J segment 2 bases; nucleotides outside the gene matches: 7. Germline V gene sequence: CDR1 SGHTA, CDR2 FQGNSA. The CDR3 is 16 residues long. The CDR3 sequence: CASSLRSGQANTEAFF. In DNA, the CDR3 is TGTGCCAGCAGCTTACGTTCGGGACAGGCAAACACTGAAGCTTTCTTT.

The V call is TRBV5-6, the J call TRBJ2-2, with a tentative D call TRBD2 (6 bases). Trimming removed 6 bases from V and 5 bases from J, with 20 bases in between. The CDR3 is 16 residues long. Germline V lookup: CDR1 SGHDT, CDR2 YYEEEE. In nucleotides, the CDR3 is TGTGCCAGCACCACGACCCCCAGGAGCGGGACCGGGGAGCTGTTTTTT. Protein product: CASTTTPRSGTGELFF.

V usage is TRBV19 and J usage is TRBJ1-3, with 9 positions matching TRBD1. CDR1 is LNHDA and CDR2 is SQIVND in the germline V gene (reference sequence). With 3 bases clipped from V and 0 bases from J, the junction kept 0 bases outside the gene matches. CDR3 length equals 15 residues. CDR3 loop: CASSMDRGSGNTIYF. The CDR3 nucleotides read TGTGCCAGTAGTATGGACAGGGGCTCTGGAAACACCATATATTTT. Drawing the rest from reference TRBV19 and TRBJ1-3, the complete variable domain is DGGITQSPKYLFRKEGQNVTLSCEQNLNHDAMYWYRQDPGQGLRLIYYSQIVNDFQKGDIAEGYSVSREKKESFPLTVTSAQKNPTAFYLCASSMDRGSGNTIYFGEGSWLTVV.

The chain has TRBV7-2 and TRBJ1-5; a weak D match, TRBD1 (5 bases). With 6 bases removed from V and 2 bases from J, the gap between germline ends came to 11 bases. Per the germline V gene, CDR1 is SGHTA and CDR2 is FQGNSA. The CDR3 totals 14 residues. This chain's CDR3 is CASRQGSGNQPQHF. The CDR3, as DNA: TGTGCCAGCAGGCAGGGATCGGGCAATCAGCCCCAGCATTTT.

The J gene is TRBJ2-1, the V gene TRBV27; 14 bases match TRBD2. V trimming: 3 bases; J trimming: 11 bases; junction bases outside the gene matches: 12. Per germline, CDR1 MNHEY and CDR2 SMNVEV (reference sequence). This CDR3 spans 17 amino acids. CDR3 DNA: TGTGCCAGCAGTTTGCGGACTAGCGGGAGGCCCGGTAATAAGCAGTTCTTC. Its translation is CASSLRTSGRPGNKQFF.

V gene TRBV19 combines with J gene TRBJ1-2; D unresolved. Germline V gene sequence: CDR1 LNHDA, CDR2 SQIVND (reference sequence). The CDR3 loop spans 13 amino acids. Trimming took 3 bases from V and 6 from J, leaving 11 bases between them. DNA of the CDR3: TGTGCCAGTAGTATTCTGGGGAGTGATGGCTACACCTTC. The encoded protein is CASSILGSDGYTF.

This chain links TRBV6-4 with TRBJ1-2; TRBD1 matches at 11 bases. V dropped 6 bases and J dropped 5; count of bases not matched to a gene: 8. This CDR3 region has 15 residues. Germline V lookup: CDR1 MRHNA, CDR2 SNTAGT. As DNA, the CDR3 is TGTGCCAGCAGGGAAGGGACAGGGGGTACATATGGCTACACCTTC. It yields the protein CASREGTGGTYGYTF.

This clone appeared once. The V gene is TRBV19, the J gene TRBJ2-3; TRBD2 matches 11 bases. CDR1 is LNHDA, CDR2 SQIVND, per germline (reference sequence). The ends lost 6 bases at V and 8 bases at J; junction bases unmatched: 13. This CDR3 region has 16 residues. The CDR3 region is CASSATSGVAGGTQYF. CDR3 sequence (DNA): TGTGCCAGTAGCGCGACTAGCGGGGTGGCCGGGGGTACGCAGTATTTT.

V and J are TRBV7-9 and TRBJ2-4; D perhaps matches TRBD1 (7 bases). This CDR3 has 14 residues. Per the germline V gene, CDR1 is SEHNR and CDR2 is FQNEAQ (reference sequence). Trimming left V 5 bases short and J 8 bases short, with 16 bases between. The CDR3 region is CASSRGGSGYIQYF. The CDR3 DNA follows: TGTGCCAGCAGCAGAGGGGGCAGCGGGTACATTCAGTACTTC.

This clone was counted once. The DNA of the CDR3 is TGTGCCAGCAGCTTAGAGTCAGGGGGTGGAGAGACCCAGTACTTC. It codes for CASSLESGGGETQYF. The chain has TRBV11-3 and TRBJ2-5, with 7 bases lining up with TRBD1. There are 15 residues in the CDR3. The V and J ends lost 0 bases and 4 bases, in that order; junction bases with no gene match: 5. Germline CDR1 and CDR2: SGHNT and YENEEA.

The rearrangement uses TRBV11-3 and TRBJ2-7, with D perhaps matching TRBD1 (7 bases). This CDR3 contains 15 residues. Deletions cut 1 base from V and 4 bases from J, with 14 bases between. The V gene's germline CDR1 is SGHNT and CDR2 YENEEA. The CDR3: CASSLVAQGGYEQYF. The CDR3 bases are TGTGCCAGCAGCTTAGTGGCGCAGGGGGGATACGAGCAGTACTTC.

The CDR3 reads CASSLASGSYNEQFF. For the CDR3, the DNA is TGTGCCAGCAGCCTTGCTAGCGGGAGTTACAATGAGCAGTTCTTC. V gene TRBV9 combines with J gene TRBJ2-1; 10 nucleotides agree with TRBD2. The CDR3 contains 15 residues. Germline trimming cut 4 bases from V and 4 bases from J; bases unmatched to any gene: 5. Germline V gene sequence: CDR1 SGDLS, CDR2 YYNGEE.